This entry lists 12 T cell receptor beta chains sequenced from one sample in a study of Tregs in tolerant kidney transplant recipients. Libraries were prepared by immunoSEQ multiplex PCR; TCRdb keeps only in-frame clonotypes and omits some of them. The repertoire holds 85,000 to 95,000 clones, with approximately 94% as singletons. The source material was CD8+ T cells from blood. The receptors here all came from a human donor in good health.

The chain links TRBV6-5 to TRBJ1-1, with no clear D. Between the trimmed V and J ends, which lost 3 bases and 7 bases, there was a span of 9 bases. CDR3 length: 12 amino acids. Germline V CDR1 and CDR2: MNHEY, SVGAGI. The CDR3 loop is CASSYSGIEAFF. CDR3 DNA: TGTGCCAGCAGTTATTCGGGCATTGAAGCTTTCTTT.

This sequence joins TRBV18 and TRBJ2-1, with D unclear. There are 13 residues in the CDR3. Trimming stripped 2 bases from V and 8 bases from J, with 10 bases between. Germline assignment: CDR1 KGHSH and CDR2 LQKENI. The CDR3 bases are TGTGCCAGCTCACCAGAATCTATCGATGAGCAGTTCTTC. As protein: CASSPESIDEQFF.

This chain links TRBV2 with TRBJ1-4, with D maybe TRBD1 (5 bases). The CDR3 length is 12 residues. V was clipped by 7 bases and J by 8 bases, with 11 bases between them. Germline V gene lookup returns CDR1 SNHLY and CDR2 FYNNEI. CDR3 sequence reads: CASIGGGEKLFF. Written as DNA, the CDR3 is TGTGCCAGCATTGGGGGGGGAGAAAAACTGTTTTTT.

This clone came up once. The genes are TRBV21-1 and TRBJ2-5; the D segment call TRBD2 is taken from the table without a DNA check. TRBV21-1 is termed a pseudogene. The CDR3 contains 10 residues. The DNA of the CDR3 is TGTGCCAGCTATAGAAAGTCTCAGTACTTC. It translates to CASYRKSQYF.

The chain combines TRBV10-3 with TRBJ1-2; TRBD1 agrees at 8 bases. V dropped 10 bases and J dropped 5; count of bases not matched to a gene: 3. The CDR3 contains 11 residues. Germline V CDR1 and CDR2: ENHRY, SYGVKD. DNA of the CDR3: TGTGCCACGACAGGGGTGTATGGCTACACCTTC. It yields the protein CATTGVYGYTF.

Only one count was recorded for this clone. The gene calls are TRBV7-9 and TRBJ2-7, with 10 nucleotides matching TRBD2. This CDR3 has 15 residues. J gave up 0 bases and V 7 bases, and 6 bases lay outside the gene matches. Germline V gene sequence: CDR1 SEHNR, CDR2 FQNEAQ (reference sequence). In DNA, the CDR3 is TGTGCCAGCAATCTAGCGGGGGAGGGCTCCTACGAGCAGTACTTC. Amino acids: CASNLAGEGSYEQYF.

The chain recombines TRBV7-6 with TRBJ2-5; 16 nucleotides line up with TRBD2. Germline CDR1 and CDR2: SGHVS and FNYEAQ. V lost 4 bases and J lost 2; bases outside the gene matches: 10. CDR3 size: 19 residues. The CDR3 loop is CASSSSFGTSGGGQETQYF. The CDR3 DNA is TGTGCCAGCAGCTCCTCTTTCGGGACTAGCGGGGGGGGTCAAGAGACCCAGTACTTC.

This chain uses TRBV29-1 with TRBJ1-5; no firm D call. Germline V gives CDR1 SQVTM, CDR2 ANQGSEA. The CDR3 extends over 11 amino acids. Trimming shortened V by 1 base and J by 8 bases, and 6 bases separated the two germline ends. CDR3 sequence: CSVEGPEPQHF. The CDR3 nucleotides are TGCAGCGTTGAAGGTCCTGAGCCCCAGCATTTT.

The CDR3 bases are TGTGCCAGCAGTTACGCCGGGACAGGGTTGAGCGGCTACACCTTC. Amino acid sequence: CASSYAGTGLSGYTF. The rearrangement joins TRBV6-5 to TRBJ1-2, with 9 positions matching TRBD1. CDR3 length: 15 amino acids. CDR1 is MNHEY and CDR2 is SVGAGI in the germline V gene. The ends lost 2 bases at V and 8 bases at J; junction bases unmatched: 9.

V is TRBV5-4 and J is TRBJ2-7; 8 bases align to TRBD2. After removal of 4 bases from V and 0 bases from J, the junction contained 6 bases not matched to a gene. Germline V gene lookup returns CDR1 SGHNT and CDR2 YYREEE (reference sequence). The CDR3 has 15 residues. The DNA for the CDR3 is TGTGCCAGCAGCCACGGACTAGCCGGCTCCTACGAGCAGTACTTC. Amino acids: CASSHGLAGSYEQYF.

This chain uses TRBV29-1 with TRBJ2-3; D may be TRBD1 (6 bases). The V end lost 0 bases, the J end lost 5 bases, and 12 bases lay between the germline ends. Looked up from germline, CDR1 is SQVTM and CDR2 is ANQGSEA. The length of the CDR3 is 14 residues. CDR3 in DNA: TGCAGCGTTGAAGACAGGGGAAGAGGAGATACGCAGTATTTT. Translated: CSVEDRGRGDTQYF.

The rearrangement joins TRBV6-4 to TRBJ2-3; either TRBD1 or TRBD2 may supply D (5 bases each). The germline V gene has CDR1 MRHNA and CDR2 SNTAGT. Trimming removed 4 bases at V and 3 bases at J, with 8 bases between. The CDR3 consists of 13 residues. The chain's CDR3 is CASSVGGTDTQYF. The CDR3 coding sequence is TGTGCCAGCAGTGTTGGGGGTACAGATACGCAGTATTTT.